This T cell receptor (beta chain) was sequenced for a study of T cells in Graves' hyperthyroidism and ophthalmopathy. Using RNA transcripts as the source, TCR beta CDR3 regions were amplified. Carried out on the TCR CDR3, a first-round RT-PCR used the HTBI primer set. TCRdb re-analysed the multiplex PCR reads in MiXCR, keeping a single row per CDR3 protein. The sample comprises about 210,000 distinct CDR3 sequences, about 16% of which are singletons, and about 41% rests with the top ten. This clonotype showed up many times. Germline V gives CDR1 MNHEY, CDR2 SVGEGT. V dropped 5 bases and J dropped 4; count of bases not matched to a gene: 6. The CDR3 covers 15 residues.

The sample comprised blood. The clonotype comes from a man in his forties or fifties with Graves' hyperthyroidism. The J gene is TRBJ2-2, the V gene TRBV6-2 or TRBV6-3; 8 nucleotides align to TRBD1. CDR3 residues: CASSPGQGGTGELFF. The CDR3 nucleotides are TGTGCCAGCAGTCCTGGACAGGGTGGCACCGGGGAGCTGTTTTTT.